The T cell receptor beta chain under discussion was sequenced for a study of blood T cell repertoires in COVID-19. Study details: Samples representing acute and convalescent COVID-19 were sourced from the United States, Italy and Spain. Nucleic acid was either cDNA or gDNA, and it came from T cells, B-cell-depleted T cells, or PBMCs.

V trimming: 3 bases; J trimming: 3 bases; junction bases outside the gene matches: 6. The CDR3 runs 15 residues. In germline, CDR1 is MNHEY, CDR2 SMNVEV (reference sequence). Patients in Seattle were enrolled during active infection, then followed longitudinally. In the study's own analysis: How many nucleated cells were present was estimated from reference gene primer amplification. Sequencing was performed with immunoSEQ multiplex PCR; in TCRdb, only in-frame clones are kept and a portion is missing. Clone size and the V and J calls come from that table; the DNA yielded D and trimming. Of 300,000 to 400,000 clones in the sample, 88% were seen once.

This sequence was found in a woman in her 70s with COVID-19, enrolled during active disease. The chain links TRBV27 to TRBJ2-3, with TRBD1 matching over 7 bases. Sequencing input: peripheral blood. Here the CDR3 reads CASSFRDRKTDTQYF. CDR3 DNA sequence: TGTGCCAGCAGTTTCCGGGACAGAAAAACAGATACGCAGTATTTT.